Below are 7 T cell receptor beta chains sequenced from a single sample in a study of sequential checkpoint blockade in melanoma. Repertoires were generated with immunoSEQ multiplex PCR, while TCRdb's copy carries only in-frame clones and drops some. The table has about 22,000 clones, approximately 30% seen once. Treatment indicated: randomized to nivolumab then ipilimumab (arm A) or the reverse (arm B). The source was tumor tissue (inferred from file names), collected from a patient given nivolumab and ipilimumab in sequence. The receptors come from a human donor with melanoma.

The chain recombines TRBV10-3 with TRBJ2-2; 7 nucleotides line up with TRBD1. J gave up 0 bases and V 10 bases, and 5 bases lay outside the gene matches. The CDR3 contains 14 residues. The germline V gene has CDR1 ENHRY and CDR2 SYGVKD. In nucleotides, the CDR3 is TGTGCCACCCACAGGGGACCGAACACCGGGGAGCTGTTTTTT. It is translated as CATHRGPNTGELFF.

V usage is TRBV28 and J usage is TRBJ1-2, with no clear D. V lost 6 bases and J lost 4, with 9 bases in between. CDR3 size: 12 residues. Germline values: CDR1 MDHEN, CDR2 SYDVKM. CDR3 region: CASSGGVYGYTF. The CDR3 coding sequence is TGTGCCAGCAGCGGCGGGGTCTATGGCTACACCTTC.

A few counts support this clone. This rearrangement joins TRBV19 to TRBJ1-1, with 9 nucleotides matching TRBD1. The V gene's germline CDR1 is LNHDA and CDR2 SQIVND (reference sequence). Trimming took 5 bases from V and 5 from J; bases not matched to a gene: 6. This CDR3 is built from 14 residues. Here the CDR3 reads CASSLGQGRTEAFF. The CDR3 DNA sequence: TGTGCCAGTAGTCTAGGACAGGGGAGGACTGAAGCTTTCTTT.

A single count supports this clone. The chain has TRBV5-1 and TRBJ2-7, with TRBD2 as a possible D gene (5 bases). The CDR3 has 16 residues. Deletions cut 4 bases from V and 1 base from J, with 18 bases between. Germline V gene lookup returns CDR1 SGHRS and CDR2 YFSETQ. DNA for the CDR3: TGCGCCAGCAGCCCTCTCCCAGCGGTCTCTTCCTACGAGCAGTACTTC. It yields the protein CASSPLPAVSSYEQYF.

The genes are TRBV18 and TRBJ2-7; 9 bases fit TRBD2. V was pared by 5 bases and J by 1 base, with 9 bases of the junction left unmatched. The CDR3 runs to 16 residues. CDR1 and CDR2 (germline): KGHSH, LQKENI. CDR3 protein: CASSARGAGGSYEQYF. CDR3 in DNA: TGTGCCAGCTCAGCTCGTGGAGCGGGAGGATCCTACGAGCAGTACTTC. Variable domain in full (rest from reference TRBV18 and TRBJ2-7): NAGVMQNPRHLVRRRGQEARLRCSPMKGHSHVYWYRQLPEEGLKFMVYLQKENIIDESGMPKERFSAEFPKEGPSILRIQQVVRGDSAAYFCASSARGAGGSYEQYFGPGTRLTVT.

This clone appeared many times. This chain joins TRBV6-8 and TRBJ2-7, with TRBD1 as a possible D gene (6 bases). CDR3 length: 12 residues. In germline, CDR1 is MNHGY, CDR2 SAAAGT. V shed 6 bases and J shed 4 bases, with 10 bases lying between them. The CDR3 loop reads CASRRTVYEQYF. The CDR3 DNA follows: TGTGCCAGCAGAAGGACAGTATACGAGCAGTACTTC.

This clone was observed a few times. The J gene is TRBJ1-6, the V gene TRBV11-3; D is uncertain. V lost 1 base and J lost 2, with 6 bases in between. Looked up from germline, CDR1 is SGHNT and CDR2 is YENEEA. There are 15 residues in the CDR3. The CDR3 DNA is TGTGCCAGCAGCTTAGGGAGCCCCTATAATTCACCCCTCCACTTT. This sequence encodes CASSLGSPYNSPLHF.